The 10 T cell receptor beta chains below all came from one sample that was sequenced in a study of blood T cell repertoires in COVID-19. Sequencing used immunoSEQ multiplex PCR; TCRdb keeps in-frame clones, though not all of them. The table lists roughly 41,000 clones, about two thirds of them singletons. Material: peripheral blood. The receptor source for this set is an older man with COVID-19, enrolled during active disease.

This clone was observed once. The chain links TRBV29-1 to TRBJ2-3; D ambiguous. With 3 bases removed from V and 2 bases from J, the gap between germline ends came to 18 bases. CDR1 is SQVTM and CDR2 is ANQGSEA in the germline V gene. This CDR3 is 16 amino acids long. The CDR3 here is CSVDLSLVQPTDTQYF. DNA for the CDR3: TGCAGCGTTGATCTTAGCCTAGTTCAACCCACAGATACGCAGTATTTT.

The chain carries TRBV19 and TRBJ1-1; possible D gene TRBD1, 6 bases. The CDR3 spans 13 residues. Germline V gene data show CDR1 as LNHDA and CDR2 as SQIVND (reference sequence). Trimming pared 6 bases from V and 1 base from J, leaving 9 bases between. The CDR3 DNA sequence: TGTGCCAGTAGACCGGGACAGAACACTGAAGCTTTCTTT. It yields the protein CASRPGQNTEAFF. The entire variable domain, with the rest obtained from reference TRBV19 and TRBJ1-1, is as follows: DGGITQSPKYLFRKEGQNVTLSCEQNLNHDAMYWYRQDPGQGLRLIYYSQIVNDFQKGDIAEGYSVSREKKESFPLTVTSAQKNPTAFYLCASRPGQNTEAFFGQGTRLTVV.

The chain links TRBV5-1 to TRBJ2-3; D gene uncertain. The CDR3 consists of 14 residues. The germline gives CDR1 SGHRS, CDR2 YFSETQ. Trimming cost V 0 bases and J 4 bases, with 9 bases left between them. CDR3 DNA sequence: TGCGCCAGCAGCTTGGGCTCCGCGGCAGATACGCAGTATTTT. Translated: CASSLGSAADTQYF.

The chain is built from TRBV7-9 and TRBJ2-3; 12 positions agree with TRBD2. Trimming cost V 5 bases and J 0 bases; bases outside gene matches: 3. This CDR3 has 16 residues. The germline gives CDR1 SEHNR, CDR2 FQNEAQ (reference sequence). The CDR3 loop is CASSRGTSGSTDTQYF. CDR3 in DNA: TGTGCCAGCAGCCGAGGGACTAGCGGGAGCACAGATACGCAGTATTTT.

V gene TRBV7-8 combines with J gene TRBJ1-2, with a weak D call TRBD1 (5 bases). The CDR3 has 15 residues. Trimming left V 1 base short and J 5 bases short, with 14 bases between. CDR1 SGHVS and CDR2 FQNEAQ come from the germline V gene. This CDR3 reads CASSLGGHSLYGYTF. CDR3 in DNA: TGTGCCAGCAGCTTAGGCGGACACTCTCTATATGGCTACACCTTC.

The chain carries TRBV7-3 and TRBJ1-2; 9 positions match TRBD1. The V gene end was trimmed by 0 bases and the J gene end by 6 bases; junction bases not matched to a gene: 8. The germline V gene encodes CDR1 SGHTA and CDR2 FQGTGA. The CDR3 has 16 amino acids. The CDR3 here is CASSLTAKGQGHGYTF. The CDR3 nucleotides are TGTGCCAGCAGCTTAACGGCCAAGGGACAGGGCCATGGCTACACCTTC. Based on the CDR3 plus reference TRBV7-3 and TRBJ1-2, the full variable domain is GAGVSQTPSNKVTEKGKYVELRCDPISGHTALYWYRQSLGQGPEFLIYFQGTGAADDSGLPNDRFFAVRPEGSVSTLKIQRTERGDSAVYLCASSLTAKGQGHGYTFGSGTRLTVV.

J is TRBJ2-1 and V is TRBV6-5, with a possible D match to TRBD2 (5 bases). Looked up from germline, CDR1 is MNHEY and CDR2 is SVGAGI. Between the trimmed V and J ends, which lost 6 bases and 3 bases, there was a span of 9 bases. This CDR3 is 13 amino acids long. The CDR3: CASRGSYYNEQFF. The CDR3 bases are TGTGCCAGCAGGGGGAGTTACTACAATGAGCAGTTCTTC.

J is TRBJ1-2 and V is TRBV20-1; D remains unclear. This CDR3 has 10 residues. The V end was cut by 7 bases, the J end by 2 bases, with 5 bases between. Germline-derived CDR1 and CDR2 are DFQATT and SNEGSKA (reference sequence). The CDR3 loop is CSVENYGYTF. The CDR3 DNA is TGCAGTGTAGAAAACTATGGCTACACCTTC.

V and J are TRBV15 and TRBJ1-6; a possible D gene is TRBD1 (6 bases). CDR3 length equals 17 residues. V lost 0 bases and J 6 bases, leaving 15 bases between the germline ends. Looked up from germline, CDR1 is LNHNV and CDR2 is YYDKDF (reference sequence). The CDR3, as DNA: TGTGCCACCAGCAGAGATCGGCAGGGGTCTACTAATTCACCCCTCCACTTT. It specifies CATSRDRQGSTNSPLHF.

The chain couples TRBV11-2 to TRBJ1-3, with D maybe TRBD1 (6 bases). V shed 1 base and J shed 1 base, with 11 bases lying between them. The CDR3 contains 16 residues. Germline V lookup: CDR1 SGHAT, CDR2 FQNNGV. CDR3 DNA sequence: TGTGCCAGCAGCTTAGGCCCACAGGGTTCTGGAAACACCATATATTTT. The encoded protein is CASSLGPQGSGNTIYF.